The rows below give T cell receptor beta chains drawn from one sample of a study of PD-L1 blockade in urothelial cancer. Measured with immunoSEQ multiplex PCR; TCRdb has only the in-frame clones, and not every one. The table lists 90,000 to 100,000 clones, 90% of them singletons, with roughly 1.6% in the top ten. The sample in question was PBMCs, obtained around atezolizumab (anti-PD-L1) treatment. Receptors originate from a man aged 60 to 75 with urothelial cancer. CDR3s include the opening cysteine and the closing phenylalanine or tryptophan. The order of the fields is V gene, CDR3 protein.

V gene: TRBV29-1
CDR3 protein: CSVDRVYADTQYF

V gene: TRBV4-3
CDR3 protein: CASSQESGRLHEQYF

V gene: TRBV15
CDR3 protein: CATSRVGAAETQYF

V gene: TRBV30
CDR3 protein: CAWSVTRSAANYGYTF

V gene: TRBV7-2
CDR3 protein: CASSFNLDTEAFF

V gene: TRBV5-1
CDR3 protein: CASSASSGVYEQYF

V gene: TRBV6-1
CDR3 protein: CASSEALLDTQYF

V gene: TRBV5-8
CDR3 protein: CASSLVGLDSTDTQYF

V gene: TRBV11-3
CDR3 protein: CASSLTQGPTNEKLFF

V gene: TRBV6-6
CDR3 protein: CASSYPGDTNQPQHF

V gene: TRBV5-1
CDR3 protein: CASSSGQGARGEKLFF

V gene: TRBV6-5
CDR3 protein: CASSYARPDETQYF

V gene: TRBV7-3
CDR3 protein: CASSPSGGADGGELFF

V gene: TRBV7-3
CDR3 protein: CASRPGGLGGANVLTF

V gene: TRBV18
CDR3 protein: CASSPFRGEYEQYF

V gene: TRBV6-6
CDR3 protein: CASSSATGAGYTF

V gene: TRBV7-3
CDR3 protein: CASSPTSTGELFF

V gene: TRBV28
CDR3 protein: CASRLSSGNTIYF

V gene: TRBV7-2
CDR3 protein: CASSFGGLSTDTQYF

V gene: TRBV5-1
CDR3 protein: CASSLLGPADTQYF

V gene: TRBV7-2
CDR3 protein: CASSLGARENQPQHF

V gene: TRBV11-2
CDR3 protein: CASSSLRGRGQPQHF

V gene: TRBV18
CDR3 protein: CASSPGQISQPQHF

V gene: TRBV18
CDR3 protein: CASSPGLAGLGEQYF

V gene: TRBV2
CDR3 protein: CASSKMRNEQFF

V gene: TRBV5-1
CDR3 protein: CASNPGQNTGELFF

V gene: TRBV5-1
CDR3 protein: CASSLGTAPAYYGYTF

V gene: TRBV30
CDR3 protein: CAWSTGLAGRGETQYF

V gene: TRBV2
CDR3 protein: CASSGDTYEAFF

V gene: TRBV19
CDR3 protein: CASSLSPPTRNTEAFF

V gene: TRBV11-2
CDR3 protein: CASSLGLDSNEQFF

V gene: TRBV6-1
CDR3 protein: CASSATSYNEQFF

V gene: TRBV4-1
CDR3 protein: CASSPRRATDTQYF

V gene: TRBV7-2
CDR3 protein: CASSLGSSGNTIYF

V gene: TRBV7-9
CDR3 protein: CASSLGADLSSYEQYF

V gene: TRBV7-2
CDR3 protein: CASSLGGGVRSYEQYF

V gene: TRBV11-2
CDR3 protein: CASSLDHGQGYYEQYF